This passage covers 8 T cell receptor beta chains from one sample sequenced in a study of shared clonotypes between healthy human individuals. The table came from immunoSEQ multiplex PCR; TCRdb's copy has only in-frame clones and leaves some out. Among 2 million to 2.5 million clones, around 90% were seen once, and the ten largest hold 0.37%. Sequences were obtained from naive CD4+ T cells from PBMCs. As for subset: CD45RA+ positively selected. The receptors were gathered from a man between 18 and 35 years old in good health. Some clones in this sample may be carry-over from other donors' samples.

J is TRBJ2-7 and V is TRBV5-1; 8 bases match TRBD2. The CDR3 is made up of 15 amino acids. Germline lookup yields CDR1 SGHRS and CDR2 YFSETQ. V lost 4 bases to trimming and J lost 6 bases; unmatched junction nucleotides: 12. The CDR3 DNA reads TGCGCCAGCAGCGGGGCTAGCGGGCCCTCGGGCGAGCAGTACTTC. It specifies CASSGASGPSGEQYF.

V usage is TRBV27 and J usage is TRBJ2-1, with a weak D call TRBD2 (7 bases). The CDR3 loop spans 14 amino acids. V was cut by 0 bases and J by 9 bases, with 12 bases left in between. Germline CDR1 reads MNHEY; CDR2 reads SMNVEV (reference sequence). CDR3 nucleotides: TGTGCCAGCAGTTTATCTTGGGGGGGCGGTGAGCAGTTCTTC. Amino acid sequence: CASSLSWGGGEQFF.

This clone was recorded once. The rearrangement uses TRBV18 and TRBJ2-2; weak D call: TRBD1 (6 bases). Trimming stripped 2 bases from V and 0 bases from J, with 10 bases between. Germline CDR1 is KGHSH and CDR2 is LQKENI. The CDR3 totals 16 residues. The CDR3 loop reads CASSPWGTTNTGELFF. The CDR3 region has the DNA TGTGCCAGCTCACCATGGGGGACAACGAACACCGGGGAGCTGTTTTTT.

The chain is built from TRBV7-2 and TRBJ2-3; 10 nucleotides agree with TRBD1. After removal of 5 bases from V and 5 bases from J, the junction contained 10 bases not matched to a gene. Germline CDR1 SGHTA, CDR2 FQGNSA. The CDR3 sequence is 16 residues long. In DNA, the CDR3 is TGTGCCAGCAGCCACCAGCTGGGACAGGGGTTAGATACGCAGTATTTT. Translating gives CASSHQLGQGLDTQYF.

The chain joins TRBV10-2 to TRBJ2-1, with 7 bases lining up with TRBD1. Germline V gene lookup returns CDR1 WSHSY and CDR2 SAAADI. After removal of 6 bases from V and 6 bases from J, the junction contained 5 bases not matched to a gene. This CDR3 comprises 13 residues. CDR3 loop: CASSLTGTNEQFF. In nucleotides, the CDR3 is TGCGCCAGCAGCTTGACAGGGACCAATGAGCAGTTCTTC.

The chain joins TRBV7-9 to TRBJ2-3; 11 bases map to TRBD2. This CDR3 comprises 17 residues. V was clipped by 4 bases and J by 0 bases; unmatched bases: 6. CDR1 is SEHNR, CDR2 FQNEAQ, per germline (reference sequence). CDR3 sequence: CASSSGGTSGSTDTQYF. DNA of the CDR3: TGTGCCAGCAGCTCCGGGGGGACTAGCGGAAGCACAGATACGCAGTATTTT.

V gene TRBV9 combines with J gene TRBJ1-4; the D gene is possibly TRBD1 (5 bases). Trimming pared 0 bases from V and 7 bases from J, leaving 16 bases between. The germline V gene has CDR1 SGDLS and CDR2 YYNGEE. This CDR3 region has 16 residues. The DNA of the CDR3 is TGTGCCAGCAGCGTAGAAATCACAGCGGGGACTGAAAAACTGTTTTTT. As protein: CASSVEITAGTEKLFF.

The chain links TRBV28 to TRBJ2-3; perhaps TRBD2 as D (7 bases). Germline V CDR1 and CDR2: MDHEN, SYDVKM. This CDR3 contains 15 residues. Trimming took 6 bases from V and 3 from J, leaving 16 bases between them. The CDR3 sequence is CASRDGGGGTDTQYF. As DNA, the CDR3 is TGTGCCAGCAGAGACGGAGGGGGGGGTACAGATACGCAGTATTTT.